This T cell receptor (beta chain) was identified in a study of blood T cells in healthy people across ages. For the second PCR, which ran for about 7 to 11 cycles, a sample-barcoded 5' primer and a J-beta primer mix were used. TCRdb fed the 5' RACE reads into MiXCR, producing one record per CDR3 protein. The sample has 800,000 to 900,000 distinct CDR3 sequences, around two thirds seen once; the top ten hold 25% to 30%. The sequencing input was blood. This clonotype was obtained from a man aged 30 to 39 in good health.

The CDR3 DNA reads as TGTGCCAGCAGCCCTTTGACTAGCGGGGGGGCCGGTACAATAGGTGAGCAGTTCTTC. Translation: CASSPLTSGGAGTIGEQFF. The J gene is TRBJ2-1, the V gene TRBV3-1; 14 nucleotides align to TRBD2. Germline V gene data show CDR1 as LGHDT and CDR2 as YNNKEL (reference sequence). J was trimmed by 9 bases and V by 4 bases; bases with no gene match: 17. The CDR3 sequence is 19 residues long.